The 22 T cell receptor beta chains below were found in one sample sequenced in a study of shared clonotypes between healthy human individuals (dated by TCRdb to between 2020 and 2021). The receptor library was made with the immunoSEQ multiplex PCR assay. This is the immuneACCESS table as TCRdb keeps it, with only in-frame sequences that have V and J called. A part of the clones is gone; compared with another copy, unresolved V genes explain less than half, and the rest is unexplained. A total of about 580,000 clones appear in this sample, roughly 98% of them only once. Together, the top ten hold approximately 0.33% of the sample. CD8 naive samples were obtained by positive selection for CCR7 among CD45RO-negative cells, yielding a CD45RA+CCR7+ population from which TemRA cells were excluded. The sequencing input was naive CD8+ T cells sorted from blood. The cell subset or site label here, explained by the study, means: CD45RA+CCR7+. These receptors were obtained from a man under 40 in good health.

The genes are TRBV9 and TRBJ2-7; TRBD1 matches 7 bases. V shed 4 bases, J shed 4 bases, and the junction held 8 bases outside the gene matches. The CDR3 is 14 amino acids. From germline, CDR1 is SGDLS and CDR2 YYNGEE. The CDR3 nucleotides are TGTGCCAGCAGCCCCCGGGACAGTGGTTACGAGCAGTACTTC. Translating it yields CASSPRDSGYEQYF.

The gene calls are TRBV18 and TRBJ2-7, with 10 bases lining up with TRBD1. V dropped 4 bases and J dropped 3; count of bases not matched to a gene: 3. From germline, CDR1 is KGHSH and CDR2 LQKENI. CDR3 length: 14 residues. Here the CDR3 DNA reads TGTGCCAGCTCACTCCGGGACAGGGGCTACGAGCAGTACTTC. It codes for CASSLRDRGYEQYF.

The chain links TRBV11-3 to TRBJ2-1, with D possibly TRBD2 on 5 matching bases. CDR3 length equals 17 residues. Per the germline V gene, CDR1 is SGHNT and CDR2 is YENEEA. V shed 4 bases and J shed 5 bases, with 21 bases lying between them. The CDR3, as DNA: TGTGCCAGCAGCTCACGGAGGACCTTGTCCGCCCACAATGAGCAGTTCTTC. Translated, it gives CASSSRRTLSAHNEQFF.

This chain joins TRBV28 and TRBJ1-1; D call uncertain. The CDR3 consists of 14 residues. Per germline, CDR1 MDHEN and CDR2 SYDVKM. The V end lost 5 bases, the J end lost 0 bases, and 10 bases lay between the germline ends. The CDR3 DNA sequence: TGTGCCAGCAGTCCGGGGTTTATGAACACTGAAGCTTTCTTT. This gives the protein CASSPGFMNTEAFF. The entire variable domain, with the rest obtained from reference TRBV28 and TRBJ1-1, is as follows: DVKVTQSSRYLVKRTGEKVFLECVQDMDHENMFWYRQDPGLGLRLIYFSYDVKMKEKGDIPEGYSVSREKKERFSLILESASTNQTSMYLCASSPGFMNTEAFFGQGTRLTVV.

This clone was counted a single time. This chain uses TRBV6-1 with TRBJ1-1, with a possible D match to TRBD1 (6 bases). CDR3 length: 15 amino acids. CDR1 and CDR2 from the germline V gene are MNHNS and SASEGT. Trimming stripped 5 bases from V and 0 bases from J, with 13 bases between. CDR3 sequence: CASSPDSSLNTEAFF. CDR3 sequence (DNA): TGTGCCAGCAGTCCGGACAGTTCACTGAACACTGAAGCTTTCTTT.

The J gene is TRBJ2-1, the V gene TRBV5-1, with TRBD2 matching over 7 bases. CDR1 is SGHRS and CDR2 is YFSETQ in the germline V gene. The junction had 15 bases not matched to a gene; V was cut back by 6 bases and J by 6 bases. This CDR3 spans 16 amino acids. CDR3 residues: CASTPLGRELFNEQFF. The CDR3 DNA reads TGCGCCAGCACCCCCCTGGGGCGGGAGCTATTCAATGAGCAGTTCTTC. Using reference TRBV5-1 and TRBJ2-1 for the parts outside the CDR3, the full variable domain is KAGVTQTPRYLIKTRGQQVTLSCSPISGHRSVSWYQQTPGQGLQFLFEYFSETQRNKGNFPGRFSGRQFSNSRSEMNVSTLELGDSALYLCASTPLGRELFNEQFFGPGTRLTVL.

The chain employs TRBV2 and TRBJ2-7; 12 nucleotides match TRBD2. The V gene's germline CDR1 is SNHLY and CDR2 FYNNEI. J gave up 7 bases and V 2 bases, and 9 bases lay outside the gene matches. The CDR3 sequence is 16 residues long. CDR3 sequence reads: CASSESLLAGGQEQYF. The CDR3 DNA follows: TGTGCCAGCAGTGAAAGTCTCCTAGCGGGAGGGCAAGAGCAGTACTTC.

The chain links TRBV10-3 to TRBJ1-2; D unresolved. This CDR3 is built from 14 residues. V was pared by 2 bases and J by 4 bases, with 11 bases between. CDR1 ENHRY and CDR2 SYGVKD come from the germline V gene. CDR3 coding DNA: TGTGCCATCAGTGAGGAAGGCCAGTTCTATGGCTACACCTTC. Encoded protein: CAISEEGQFYGYTF.

The chain has TRBV7-6 and TRBJ1-1; 7 bases fit TRBD1. V was pared by 2 bases and J by 3 bases, with 9 bases of the junction left unmatched. Germline V gene data show CDR1 as SGHVS and CDR2 as FNYEAQ. The CDR3 runs to 16 residues. CDR3 DNA sequence: TGTGCCAGCAGCTTACAGTCAGGGGGTGGTGACACTGAAGCTTTCTTT. It yields the protein CASSLQSGGGDTEAFF.

J is TRBJ2-3 and V is TRBV27; D remains unclear. Germline CDR1 and CDR2: MNHEY and SMNVEV (reference sequence). The CDR3 spans 15 residues. The germline V and J ends were trimmed by 6 bases and 6 bases, with 19 bases remaining between them. The CDR3 sequence is CASSPAPPVGDTQYF. The CDR3 DNA reads as TGTGCCAGCAGCCCGGCTCCTCCGGTGGGGGATACGCAGTATTTT.

Concerning this clone itself: Other DNA sequences of this sample code for an identical CDR3. The CDR3 is CASSLGRERYEQYF. The CDR3 DNA reads as TGTGCCAGCAGTTTAGGCAGGGAGAGGTACGAGCAGTACTTC. The chain has TRBV27 and TRBJ2-7, with D perhaps TRBD1 or TRBD2 (5 bases each). The V and J ends lost 2 bases and 4 bases respectively, with 12 bases between them. The CDR3 has 14 amino acids. Germline V gives CDR1 MNHEY, CDR2 SMNVEV (reference sequence).

The CDR3 bases are TGTGCCAGCAGTGGAGTCTGGGACAGGAATCAGCCCCAGCATTTT. Protein product: CASSGVWDRNQPQHF. This sequence joins TRBV2 and TRBJ1-5; 8 nucleotides match TRBD1. Per germline, CDR1 SNHLY and CDR2 FYNNEI. The CDR3 length is 15 residues. With 4 bases clipped from V and 4 bases from J, the junction kept 6 bases outside the gene matches.

The genes are TRBV19 and TRBJ1-5, with a possible D match to TRBD1 (6 bases). With 7 bases removed from V and 4 bases from J, the gap between germline ends came to 17 bases. The CDR3 spans 15 residues. CDR1 and CDR2 (germline): LNHDA, SQIVND (reference sequence). CDR3 coding DNA: TGTGCCAGTACCATCCGGGGAGGGGGAAATCAGCCCCAGCATTTT. This encodes CASTIRGGGNQPQHF.

The rearrangement links TRBV7-9 to TRBJ1-2, with 8 bases lining up with TRBD1. With V trimmed by 0 bases and J by 4 bases, 1 base remained unmatched. Germline CDR1 SEHNR, CDR2 FQNEAQ (reference sequence). CDR3 length: 14 residues. The CDR3 loop is CASSLAGQGYGYTF. The CDR3 coding sequence is TGTGCCAGCAGCTTAGCAGGACAGGGCTATGGCTACACCTTC. Looking up the rest from reference TRBV7-9 and TRBJ1-2 gives the full variable domain: DTGVSQNPRHKITKRGQNVTFRCDPISEHNRLYWYRQTLGQGPEFLTYFQNEAQLEKSRLLSDRFSAERPKGSFSTLEIQRTEQGDSAMYLCASSLAGQGYGYTFGSGTRLTVV.

Points on this clone: Mismatch with germline at one junction end may stem from a read error. This chain joins TRBV7-7 and TRBJ2-1, with D uncertain. CDR3 length: 13 amino acids. The germline CDR1 and CDR2 sequences are SSHAT and FNYEAQ (reference sequence). The CDR3 region is CASSLVLGNEQFF. CDR3 DNA: TGTGCTAGCAGCTTAGTGCTCGGCAATGAGCAGTTCTTC.

The CDR3 protein is CASSLRTGFYNEQFF. CDR3 coding DNA: TGTGCCAGCAGCCTAAGGACAGGGTTCTACAATGAGCAGTTCTTC. V and J are TRBV7-9 and TRBJ2-1; 8 nucleotides agree with TRBD1. The CDR3 loop spans 15 amino acids. Germline V lookup: CDR1 SEHNR, CDR2 FQNEAQ (reference sequence). Unmatched junction bases numbered 6, after V lost 5 bases and J lost 3 bases.

The chain has TRBV7-6 and TRBJ2-3; D not certain. The germline V and J ends were trimmed by 0 bases and 0 bases, with 13 bases remaining between them. Germline V gene sequence: CDR1 SGHVS, CDR2 FNYEAQ. The CDR3 is made up of 17 amino acids. CDR3 DNA sequence: TGTGCCAGCAGCTTAGCGAATAGGATGGGTAGCACAGATACGCAGTATTTT. This codes for CASSLANRMGSTDTQYF. The full variable domain, with the rest looked up from reference TRBV7-6 and TRBJ2-3, is GAGVSQSPRYKVTKRGQDVALRCDPISGHVSLYWYRQALGQGPEFLTYFNYEAQQDKSGLPNDRFSAERPEGSISTLTIQRTEQRDSAMYRCASSLANRMGSTDTQYFGPGTRLTVL.

The V and J genes are TRBV7-9 and TRBJ1-5, with D unclear. The CDR3 covers 16 residues. Germline lookup yields CDR1 SEHNR and CDR2 FQNEAQ (reference sequence). V lost 4 bases and J lost 3, with 16 bases in between. Written as DNA, the CDR3 is TGTGCCAGCAGCTCCTCCCAAGAGGCCTACAATCAGCCCCAGCATTTT. As protein: CASSSSQEAYNQPQHF.

This chain joins TRBV27 and TRBJ2-5; D gene unclear. The V end lost 3 bases, the J end lost 1 base, and 9 bases lay between the germline ends. Germline assignment: CDR1 MNHEY and CDR2 SMNVEV (reference sequence). CDR3 length equals 14 residues. The CDR3 spells CASSFQDGQETQYF. The CDR3 nucleotides read TGTGCCAGCAGTTTCCAAGACGGCCAAGAGACCCAGTACTTC.

This chain joins TRBV30 and TRBJ1-1; D is uncertain. Germline lookup yields CDR1 GTSNPN and CDR2 SVGIG (reference sequence). CDR3 length: 12 amino acids. V was trimmed by 5 bases and J by 1 base, leaving 8 bases between them. The CDR3 region is CAWGETNTEAFF. The CDR3 DNA reads TGTGCCTGGGGGGAGACGAACACTGAAGCTTTCTTT.

The chain is built from TRBV30 and TRBJ2-6, with a weak D call TRBD1 (6 bases). The CDR3 is made up of 17 amino acids. The V end was cut by 0 bases, the J end by 2 bases, with 14 bases between. From germline, CDR1 is GTSNPN and CDR2 SVGIG (reference sequence). The CDR3: CAWSVPGAGPGANVLTF. CDR3 bases: TGTGCCTGGAGTGTTCCAGGGGCTGGGCCTGGGGCCAACGTCCTGACTTTC.

The rearrangement links TRBV5-4 to TRBJ2-7; no clear D gene. With 3 bases removed from V and 3 bases from J, the gap between germline ends came to 10 bases. CDR1 is SGHNT and CDR2 is YYREEE in the germline V gene (reference sequence). The CDR3 runs 13 residues. The CDR3, as DNA: TGTGCCAGCAGCTCGGACGAACACTACGAGCAGTACTTC. Its protein product is CASSSDEHYEQYF.